This T cell receptor beta chain was identified during a study of T-cell memory formation after mild COVID-19. Study-level points and caveats: While clones contracting from day 15 to 85 were balanced between CD4 and CD8, later expanders leaned CD4+.

The CDR3 contains 17 residues. The ends lost 0 bases at V and 2 bases at J; junction bases unmatched: 10. Germline V lookup: CDR1 SGHTA, CDR2 FQGNSA. Of note for this clonotype: Its target is not known.

From the 5' RACE reads, TCRdb called clonotypes with MiXCR, one entry per CDR3 protein. The sample yields about 57,000 distinct CDR3 sequences, over 9% seen once. This receptor was obtained from a man aged 18 to 30 who had mild COVID-19 (a few samples of this study predate the infection). Cell type and time point are not known. J is TRBJ2-7 and V is TRBV7-2; the match to TRBD1 covers 7 bases. Sequenced input: PBMCs or a T cell subset sorted from them (not recorded which). CDR3 in amino acids: CASSLAVGTASPYEQYV. CDR3 bases: TGTGCCAGCAGCTTAGCGGTTGGGACAGCCTCACCCTACGAGCAGTACGTC.